The clone carrying this T cell receptor beta chain was observed once. The sample comes from a study of blood T cell repertoires in COVID-19. Study at large: Some COVID-19 samples were acute and others convalescent; all came from the United States, Italy and Spain.

This CDR3 contains 16 residues. V was clipped by 7 bases and J by 6 bases; unmatched bases: 12. CDR1 and CDR2 from the germline V gene are MNHEY and SVGEGT. Generated by immunoSEQ multiplex PCR, the TCRdb table keeps only in-frame clones and is missing some. The sample lists 110,000 to 150,000 clones, 85% to 90% occurring once. Categorization into cohorts depended on clinical history that participants reported. The TCR was taken from a man aged 60 to 75 who had recovered from COVID-19. Sequencing was performed on PBMCs or T cells enriched from blood (not recorded which). The V and J genes are TRBV6-2 or TRBV6-3 and TRBJ1-2; 12 bases align to TRBD1. The chain's CDR3 is CASTPTPGQGADGYTF. The CDR3 DNA sequence: TGTGCCAGCACCCCAACCCCGGGACAGGGGGCGGATGGCTACACCTTC.